A single TCR beta chain is shown here with its context. Its antigen is not yet known. No base quality information exists; no much larger clone differs at one position. The sample is drawn from a study of blood T cell repertoires in COVID-19 (dated by TCRdb to 2019 to 2021). About the investigation overall: Samples from collaborators originated in the United States, Italy and Spain and spanned both the acute and convalescent phases of COVID-19. The material from the prospective study consisted of cDNA or gDNA derived from T cells, B-cell-depleted T cells, or PBMCs. The dataset comprised deeply sampled blood TCRbeta repertoires from subjects exposed to, actively infected with, or recovered from COVID-19. The repertoires were released in a freely available public database intended as a resource for research on the immune response to SARS-CoV-2. Samples were obtained from the ongoing ImmuneRACE study (first 160 participants) and from 1,000 to 1,500 subjects provided by 6 global collaborators. Sample metadata almost always included a de-identified subject ID, COVID-19 status, age in years and sex. HLA class I and class II types, where available, came from metadata supplied by the sample provider rather than from assay-based typing. Broader findings and caveats from the paper: The amount of clinical and demographic metadata varied by source and participant and was provided uncurated.

At the junction V is shortened by 2 bases and J by 8 bases; bases outside the gene matches: 5. Sequences SEHNR (CDR1) and FQNEAQ (CDR2) are obtained from the germline V gene (reference sequence). There are 13 amino acids in the CDR3, from cysteine to phenylalanine inclusive. Only CDR3 DNA is held: 39 bases, read in frame from base 1. The immunoSEQ Assay, a bias-controlled multiplex PCR, was used to amplify TCRbeta CDR3 regions from genomic DNA. In the source study's methods: The number of nucleated cells in each sample was estimated by amplification of reference gene primers within the assay. Sequence reads were collapsed and filtered to measure the absolute abundance of every unique TCRbeta CDR3 rearrangement. For each sample, productive Simpson clonality was calculated as the square root of Simpson's diversity index over productive rearrangements. Not all clones reach the TCRdb copy of this immuneACCESS table, which keeps in-frame sequences only. Checked studies attribute under half of the gap to unresolved V genes and leave the rest unexplained. D and trimming were read from the DNA, whereas the V and J calls and clone size are those reported in that table. A total of about 350,000 clones appear in this sample, roughly 89% of them only once. Approximately 4.1% of the sample is in the top ten clones.

One collaborating source in Seattle enrolled patients while the patients were actively infected and followed the patients over time throughout the course of disease. Each collaborating institution followed its own protocols to collect whole blood in K2EDTA tubes. For TCRbeta analysis, collaborators shipped samples in one of three forms: frozen whole blood, isolated PBMCs, or DNA extracted from either of those sample types. This clonotype originated in a woman aged 60-70 years with COVID-19, enrolled during active disease. The specimen was peripheral blood. The rearranged segments are TRBV7-9 and TRBJ1-2; TRBD1 fits 7 bases in the junction. Here the CDR3 is given as CASSLKGATGYTF. The nucleotides read TGTGCCAGCAGCTTAAAGGGGGCTACGGGCTACACCTTC. With the portions outside the CDR3 filled from the reference TRBV7-9 and TRBJ1-2 genes, the complete variable region becomes DTGVSQNPRHKITKRGQNVTFRCDPISEHNRLYWYRQTLGQGPEFLTYFQNEAQLEKSRLLSDRFSAERPKGSFSTLEIQRTEQGDSAMYLCASSLKGATGYTFGSGTRLTVV.